The present T cell receptor beta chain was sequenced within a study of PD-1 blockade in classical Hodgkin lymphoma. Some clones are missing from TCRdb's copy, which holds only in-frame ones; the method was immunoSEQ multiplex PCR. The sample contains tens of thousands of clones, around 80% of which appear only once. Each patient experienced a relapse that followed autologous stem cell transplantation, and brentuximab vedotin exposure varied. Germline V CDR1 and CDR2: SEHNR, FQNEAQ (reference sequence). CDR3 size: 19 residues. The junction had 15 bases not matched to a gene; V was cut back by 5 bases and J by 2 bases.

Sequenced here: peripheral blood mononuclear cells (PBMCs), sampled before the second cycle of nivolumab. The genes are TRBV7-9 and TRBJ2-6; 7 nucleotides agree with TRBD2. This sequence was found in a human donor with classical Hodgkin lymphoma. The CDR3 nucleotides are TGTGCCAGCAGCGCCCTGGGGAGGGGACCGCTCCCTGGGGCCAACGTCCTGACTTTC. This codes for CASSALGRGPLPGANVLTF.